This T cell receptor beta chain appears in the sequencing data of a study of T cells in pancreatic ductal adenocarcinoma. Overall study findings and caveats: No significant tumor-blood clonality difference; means were about 0.12 and 0.07.

A remark on this clone: Its antigen is undetermined.

Generated by immunoSEQ multiplex PCR, the TCRdb table keeps only in-frame clones and is missing some. The sample records under 30,000 clones, approximately 94% being singletons. Trimming at V came to 6 bases and at J to 12 bases, leaving 11 bases not matched to a gene. The CDR3 loop spans 14 amino acids. Germline V CDR1 and CDR2: MDHEN, SYDVKM. Selected pancreatic ductal adenocarcinoma patients had undergone surgery without neoadjuvant therapy. The TCR originated in a human donor with pancreatic ductal adenocarcinoma. The chain links TRBV28 to TRBJ1-4; 9 bases map to TRBD1. Sequencing was done on a sample of PBMCs. CDR3 amino acids: CASRSYRDREELFF. CDR3 bases: TGTGCCAGCAGGTCGTACCGGGACAGGGAGGAACTGTTTTTT.